This passage covers 25 T cell receptor beta chains from one sample sequenced in a study of cytomegalovirus exposure and HLA in healthy donors. Primers: 60 Vbeta forward and 13 Jbeta reverse. The table came from immunoSEQ multiplex PCR; TCRdb's copy has only in-frame clones and leaves some out. The sample comprises approximately 89,000 clones, about 85% of which are singletons, and 7.4% rests with the top ten. Material: PBMCs. These receptors all stem from a middle-aged man in good health and CMV-seropositive.

This chain connects TRBV6-1 to TRBJ2-7; 9 nucleotides match TRBD1. The trim removed 8 bases at V and 6 bases at J, leaving 8 bases unmatched. The germline V gene encodes CDR1 MNHNS and CDR2 SASEGT. The CDR3 has 13 residues. In DNA, the CDR3 is TGTGCCAGCGGAAGGGACAGGGTAGGCGAGCAGTACTTC. It encodes CASGRDRVGEQYF.

The chain employs TRBV18 and TRBJ2-3; TRBD1 matches 8 bases. The CDR3 has 15 residues. Germline V gene sequence: CDR1 KGHSH, CDR2 LQKENI. V trimming: 2 bases; J trimming: 2 bases; junction bases outside the gene matches: 3. CDR3 residues: CASSPDRGTTDTQYF. CDR3 DNA sequence: TGTGCCAGCTCACCAGACAGGGGAACCACAGATACGCAGTATTTT.

The V gene is TRBV9, the J gene TRBJ2-1; 8 nucleotides align to TRBD2. CDR3 length: 15 amino acids. The ends lost 0 bases at V and 2 bases at J; junction bases unmatched: 1. Germline V CDR1 and CDR2: SGDLS, YYNGEE. CDR3 sequence reads: CASSVGGGTYNEQFF. The CDR3 DNA follows: TGTGCCAGCAGCGTAGGCGGGGGGACCTACAATGAGCAGTTCTTC.

This clone was seen just once. The chain recombines TRBV5-1 with TRBJ1-4; D remains unclear. Germline V gene lookup returns CDR1 SGHRS and CDR2 YFSETQ. Trimming took 7 bases from V and 0 from J, leaving 10 bases between them. The CDR3 has 14 amino acids. CDR3: CASREGSTNEKLFF. DNA of the CDR3: TGCGCCAGCCGGGAGGGCTCAACTAATGAAAAACTGTTTTTT.

The V gene is TRBV2, the J gene TRBJ1-4; perhaps TRBD1 as D (6 bases). Trimming left V 4 bases short and J 5 bases short, with 11 bases between. The CDR3 is 14 amino acids. CDR1 is SNHLY, CDR2 FYNNEI, per germline. This CDR3 is CASSGTDGNEKLFF. In DNA, the CDR3 is TGTGCCAGCAGTGGGACAGACGGAAATGAAAAACTGTTTTTT.

This CDR3 is CSVGEADNQPQHF. The DNA for the CDR3 is TGCAGCGTTGGAGAGGCCGACAATCAGCCCCAGCATTTT. The V call is TRBV29-1, the J call TRBJ1-5; D ambiguous. The CDR3 spans 13 residues. Germline-derived CDR1 and CDR2 are SQVTM and ANQGSEA. Trimming removed 4 bases at V and 3 bases at J, with 10 bases between.

The DNA of the CDR3 is TGTGCCAGCAGCCCCACATCCACCACTGGAAACACCATATATTTT. Amino acid sequence: CASSPTSTTGNTIYF. The chain joins TRBV11-2 to TRBJ1-3; D call uncertain. The V end was cut by 5 bases, the J end by 2 bases, with 13 bases between. The germline V gene has CDR1 SGHAT and CDR2 FQNNGV. CDR3 size: 15 residues.

The chain recombines TRBV5-5 with TRBJ2-5; perhaps TRBD2 as D (5 bases). Germline V CDR1 and CDR2: SGHKS, YYEKEE (reference sequence). Trimming stripped 2 bases from V and 4 bases from J, with 6 bases between. This CDR3 region has 12 residues. CDR3 protein: CASSFRGETQYF. The CDR3 DNA reads as TGTGCCAGCAGCTTCCGGGGAGAGACCCAGTACTTC. Full variable domain (missing parts from reference TRBV5-5 and TRBJ2-5): DAGVTQSPTHLIKTRGQQVTLRCSPISGHKSVSWYQQVLGQGPQFIFQYYEKEERGRGNFPDRFSARQFPNYSSELNVNALLLGDSALYLCASSFRGETQYFGPGTRLLVL.

The V and J genes are TRBV2 and TRBJ2-2; tentatively, D is TRBD2 (6 bases). The CDR3 loop spans 15 amino acids. The germline V gene has CDR1 SNHLY and CDR2 FYNNEI. The ends were cut back, 8 bases at V and 3 bases at J, with 16 bases in the middle. In DNA, the CDR3 is TGTGCCAGCTCCCTAGGAGGGTCGGACACCGGGGAGCTGTTTTTT. Its protein product is CASSLGGSDTGELFF.

The table lists this clone with a few counts. The chain recombines TRBV15 with TRBJ2-1, with TRBD2 identical over 14 bases. Trimming at V came to 0 bases and at J to 14 bases, leaving 12 bases not matched to a gene. Looked up from germline, CDR1 is LNHNV and CDR2 is YYDKDF (reference sequence). This CDR3 region has 17 residues. The CDR3 reads CATSRDPIGTSGSLEFF. DNA for the CDR3: TGTGCCACCAGCAGAGATCCTATCGGGACTAGCGGGAGTCTAGAGTTCTTC.

The chain employs TRBV5-6 and TRBJ1-1, with 7 bases matching TRBD1. V shed 3 bases and J 12 bases; nucleotides not matched to a gene: 8. This CDR3 has 12 amino acids. Germline V CDR1 and CDR2: SGHDT, YYEEEE. In nucleotides, the CDR3 is TGTGCCAGCAGCTATCGACAGGGAGCTACTTTCTTT. Encoded protein: CASSYRQGATFF.

The chain combines TRBV5-1 with TRBJ1-4; 7 nucleotides align to TRBD1. The length of the CDR3 is 19 residues. The germline CDR1 and CDR2 sequences are SGHRS and YFSETQ. V shed 0 bases and J 0 bases; nucleotides not matched to a gene: 11. CDR3 sequence reads: CASSLGITGAPSTNEKLFF. CDR3 coding DNA: TGCGCCAGCAGCTTGGGAATTACAGGGGCGCCTTCAACTAATGAAAAACTGTTTTTT.

This sequence joins TRBV30 and TRBJ1-1, with 7 bases matching TRBD1. Germline CDR1 GTSNPN, CDR2 SVGIG (reference sequence). The CDR3 runs 13 residues. Trimming at V came to 3 bases and at J to 5 bases, leaving 6 bases not matched to a gene. The CDR3 loop is CAWSRQGGTEAFF. CDR3 in DNA: TGTGCCTGGAGCCGACAGGGTGGAACTGAAGCTTTCTTT.

The gene calls are TRBV4-1 and TRBJ2-3, with TRBD2 matching 8 bases. V was pared by 7 bases and J by 2 bases, with 11 bases of the junction left unmatched. The length of the CDR3 is 16 residues. The germline gives CDR1 MGHRA, CDR2 YSYEKL. DNA of the CDR3: TGCGCCAGCAAAAGTTTGGGACTAGGCGTCACAGATACGCAGTATTTT. It translates to CASKSLGLGVTDTQYF.

In its sample, this clone was seen a few times. This rearrangement joins TRBV13 to TRBJ1-1; the match to TRBD1 covers 8 bases. V trimming: 8 bases; J trimming: 1 base; junction bases outside the gene matches: 9. The CDR3 has 15 amino acids. Germline V gene sequence: CDR1 PRHDT, CDR2 FYEKMQ (reference sequence). CDR3 sequence: CASAQGAGANTEAFF. The CDR3 DNA reads TGTGCCAGCGCCCAGGGGGCAGGGGCGAACACTGAAGCTTTCTTT.

This rearrangement joins TRBV5-1 to TRBJ1-1; 10 nucleotides align to TRBD1. Germline loops: CDR1 SGHRS, CDR2 YFSETQ. The CDR3 loop spans 18 amino acids. Trimming removed 0 bases from V and 1 base from J; junction bases left unmatched: 9. CDR3 in amino acids: CASSLGDRGPLGNTEAFF. In nucleotides, the CDR3 is TGCGCCAGCAGCTTGGGAGACAGGGGGCCCCTCGGGAACACTGAAGCTTTCTTT.

This clone was detected a few times. The chain links TRBV7-2 to TRBJ2-1; D is unresolved. This CDR3 has 13 amino acids. The V end was cut by 3 bases, the J end by 8 bases, with 11 bases between. Germline-derived CDR1 and CDR2 are SGHTA and FQGNSA. CDR3 bases: TGTGCCAGCAGCTTCCTTCGCGCTTATGAGCAGTTCTTC. It specifies CASSFLRAYEQFF.

This chain links TRBV7-2 with TRBJ2-3; 9 nucleotides align to TRBD1. CDR1 and CDR2 from the germline V gene are SGHTA and FQGNSA. J gave up 1 base and V 2 bases, and 4 bases lay outside the gene matches. The CDR3 loop spans 16 amino acids. The CDR3 region has the DNA TGTGCCAGCAGCTTACGGGGACAGGGTGGCACAGATACGCAGTATTTT. This translates into CASSLRGQGGTDTQYF.

The chain has TRBV7-9 and TRBJ2-5, with TRBD2 matching 9 bases. From germline, CDR1 is SEHNR and CDR2 FQNEAQ (reference sequence). The CDR3 runs 17 residues. V gave up 6 bases and J gave up 3 bases; unmatched junction bases: 14. The CDR3 DNA sequence: TGTGCCAGCAGTGAAAGGGCTGGCGGGGGGGCCAAAGAGACCCAGTACTTC. Residues: CASSERAGGGAKETQYF.

V and J are TRBV7-2 and TRBJ2-2, with no clear D. The germline V gene has CDR1 SGHTA and CDR2 FQGNSA. V was shortened by 2 bases and J by 3 bases, with 16 bases between the two germline ends. The CDR3 runs 17 residues. The chain's CDR3 is CASSLFGQRFDTGELFF. CDR3 bases: TGTGCCAGCAGCTTATTCGGCCAGCGCTTCGACACCGGGGAGCTGTTTTTT.

The chain links TRBV30 to TRBJ1-1, with 7 bases that match TRBD1. Germline V gives CDR1 GTSNPN, CDR2 SVGIG (reference sequence). The CDR3 runs to 13 residues. V dropped 2 bases and J dropped 1; count of bases not matched to a gene: 1. CDR3: CAWSRQGNTEAFF. For the CDR3, the DNA is TGTGCCTGGAGTAGACAGGGGAACACTGAAGCTTTCTTT.

The chain uses TRBV6-5 and TRBJ2-7; TRBD1 aligns across 9 bases. The J segment lost 5 bases and the V segment lost 4 bases, leaving 9 bases of the junction unmatched. The CDR3 sequence is 15 residues long. The germline CDR1 and CDR2 sequences are MNHEY and SVGAGI. Here the CDR3 DNA reads TGTGCCAGCAGTTCCCCCGGGACAGGGAAAAACGAGCAGTACTTC. It specifies CASSSPGTGKNEQYF.

V is TRBV7-6 and J is TRBJ2-7, with TRBD2 identical over 9 bases. Trimming at V came to 2 bases and at J to 6 bases, leaving 8 bases not matched to a gene. The CDR3 runs 15 residues. Per the germline V gene, CDR1 is SGHVS and CDR2 is FNYEAQ. CDR3 DNA: TGTGCCAGCAGCTTATCACTGGGACTAGCTGGCGAGCAGTACTTC. Protein: CASSLSLGLAGEQYF. Full variable domain (remainder filled in from reference TRBV7-6 and TRBJ2-7): GAGVSQSPRYKVTKRGQDVALRCDPISGHVSLYWYRQALGQGPEFLTYFNYEAQQDKSGLPNDRFSAERPEGSISTLTIQRTEQRDSAMYRCASSLSLGLAGEQYFGPGTRLTVT.

The rearrangement joins TRBV4-1 to TRBJ1-1; TRBD1 might be the D (5 bases). Germline V gene sequence: CDR1 MGHRA, CDR2 YSYEKL. This CDR3 region has 13 residues. Deletions cut 7 bases from V and 4 bases from J, with 13 bases between. CDR3 bases: TGCGCCAGCACCTTACGACAGTCCACTGAAGCTTTCTTT. This encodes CASTLRQSTEAFF.

The rearrangement uses TRBV4-1 and TRBJ2-5; D may be TRBD2 (5 bases). This CDR3 spans 16 amino acids. Trimming took 0 bases from V and 5 from J, leaving 16 bases between them. Germline-derived CDR1 and CDR2 are MGHRA and YSYEKL. The CDR3 sequence: CASSQEGGGSGETQYF. CDR3 nucleotide sequence: TGCGCCAGCAGCCAAGAGGGCGGAGGTTCCGGGGAGACCCAGTACTTC.